The 5 T cell receptor beta chains given below trace back to one sample, sequenced in a study of OX40 agonist ivuxolimab in advanced cancers. Libraries were prepared by immunoSEQ multiplex PCR; TCRdb keeps only in-frame clonotypes and omits some of them. The sample has some 52,000 clones; approximately 92% are singletons. Sequences were derived from CD4+ or CD8+ T cells sorted from blood, sampled in a trial of the OX40 agonist ivuxolimab. These receptors were obtained from an adult with an advanced solid tumor such as melanoma, head and neck, liver or kidney cancer.

The chain uses TRBV10-1 and TRBJ2-1, with D unclear. V gave up 8 bases and J gave up 8 bases, with 7 bases separating them. The V gene's germline CDR1 is WNHNN and CDR2 SYGVQD (reference sequence). The CDR3 covers 10 residues. CDR3: CASPWDEQFF. DNA of the CDR3: TGCGCCAGCCCATGGGATGAGCAGTTCTTC.

The chain combines TRBV6-5 with TRBJ2-5; no firm D call. This CDR3 comprises 13 residues. Per the germline V gene, CDR1 is MNHEY and CDR2 is SVGAGI. V was shortened by 8 bases and J by 1 base, with 11 bases between the two germline ends. CDR3 sequence: CASSAEPQETQYF. The CDR3 DNA is TGTGCCAGCTCGGCGGAGCCCCAAGAGACCCAGTACTTC.

The chain combines TRBV7-1 with TRBJ1-1; possibly TRBD1 for D (5 bases). TRBV7-1 is identified as an open reading frame with a role that is uncertain. V lost 4 bases, J lost 6 bases, and 18 bases lay in between. The CDR3 covers 15 residues. The CDR3 nucleotides are TGTGCCAGCAGCTTAGGACCCCTAGGGGCCCCTGAAGCTTTCTTT. Protein product: CASSLGPLGAPEAFF.

The rearrangement joins TRBV5-6 to TRBJ2-1, with TRBD2 matching over 13 bases. CDR3 length equals 18 residues. J was trimmed by 0 bases and V by 6 bases; bases with no gene match: 9. The germline V gene has CDR1 SGHDT and CDR2 YYEEEE. Written as DNA, the CDR3 is TGTGCCAGCATAATGGGACTAGCGGGATGGGTCTCCTACAATGAGCAGTTCTTC. Translating gives CASIMGLAGWVSYNEQFF.

The CDR3 protein is CASRSNTGELFF. The CDR3 DNA reads TGTGCCAGCAGATCGAACACCGGGGAGCTGTTTTTT. The gene calls are TRBV7-9 and TRBJ2-2; D is ambiguous. This CDR3 is built from 12 residues. Trimming stripped 6 bases from V and 0 bases from J, with 2 bases between. From germline, CDR1 is SEHNR and CDR2 FQNEAQ (reference sequence).